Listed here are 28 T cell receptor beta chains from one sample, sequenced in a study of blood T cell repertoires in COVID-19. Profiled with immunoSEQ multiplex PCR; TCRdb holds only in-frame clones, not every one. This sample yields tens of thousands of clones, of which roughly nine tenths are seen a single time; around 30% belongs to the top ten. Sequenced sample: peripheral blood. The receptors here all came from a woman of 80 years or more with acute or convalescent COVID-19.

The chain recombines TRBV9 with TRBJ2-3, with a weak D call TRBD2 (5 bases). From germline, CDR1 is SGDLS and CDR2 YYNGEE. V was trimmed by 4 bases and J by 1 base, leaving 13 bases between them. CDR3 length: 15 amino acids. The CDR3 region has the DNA TGTGCCAGCAGCTACGGAGGAGCGGGCACAGATACGCAGTATTTT. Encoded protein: CASSYGGAGTDTQYF. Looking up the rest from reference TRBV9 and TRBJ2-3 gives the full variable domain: DSGVTQTPKHLITATGQRVTLRCSPRSGDLSVYWYQQSLDQGLQFLIQYYNGEERAKGNILERFSAQQFPDLHSELNLSSLELGDSALYFCASSYGGAGTDTQYFGPGTRLTVL.

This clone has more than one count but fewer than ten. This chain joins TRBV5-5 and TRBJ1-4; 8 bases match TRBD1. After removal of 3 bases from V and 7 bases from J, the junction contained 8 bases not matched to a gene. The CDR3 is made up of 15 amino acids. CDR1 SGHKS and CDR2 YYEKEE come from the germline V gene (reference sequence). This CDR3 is CASSSDRVVGEKLFF. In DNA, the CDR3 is TGTGCCAGCAGCTCGGACAGGGTTGTGGGTGAAAAACTGTTTTTT.

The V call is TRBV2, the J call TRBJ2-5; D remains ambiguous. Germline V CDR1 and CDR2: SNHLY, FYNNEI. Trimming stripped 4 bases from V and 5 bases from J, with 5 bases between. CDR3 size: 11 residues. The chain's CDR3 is CASSGVETQYF. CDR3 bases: TGTGCCAGCAGTGGCGTGGAGACCCAGTACTTC.

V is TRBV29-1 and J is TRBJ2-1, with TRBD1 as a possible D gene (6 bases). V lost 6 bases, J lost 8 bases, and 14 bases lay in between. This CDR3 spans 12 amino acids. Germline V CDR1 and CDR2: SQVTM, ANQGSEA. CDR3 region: CSVTRDTHEQFF. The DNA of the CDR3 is TGCAGCGTCACCCGGGACACCCATGAGCAGTTCTTC.

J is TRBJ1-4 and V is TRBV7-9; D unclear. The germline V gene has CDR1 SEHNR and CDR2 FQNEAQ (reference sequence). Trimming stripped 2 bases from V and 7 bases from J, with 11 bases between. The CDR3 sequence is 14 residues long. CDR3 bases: TGTGCCAGCAGCTTAATGGGTACGGGTGAAAAACTGTTTTTT. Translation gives CASSLMGTGEKLFF.

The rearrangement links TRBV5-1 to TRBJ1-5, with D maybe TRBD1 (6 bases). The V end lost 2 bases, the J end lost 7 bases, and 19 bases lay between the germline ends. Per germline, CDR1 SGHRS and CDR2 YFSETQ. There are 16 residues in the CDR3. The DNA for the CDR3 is TGCGCCAGCAGCTTCAAAACCCGGGACACCGGGCAGCCCCAGCATTTT. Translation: CASSFKTRDTGQPQHF.

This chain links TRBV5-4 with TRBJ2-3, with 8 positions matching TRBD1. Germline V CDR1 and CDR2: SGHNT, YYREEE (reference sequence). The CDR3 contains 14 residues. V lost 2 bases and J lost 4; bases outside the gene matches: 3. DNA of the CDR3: TGTGCCAGCAGCTTCCAGGGGGCCTCAGATACGCAGTATTTT. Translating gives CASSFQGASDTQYF.

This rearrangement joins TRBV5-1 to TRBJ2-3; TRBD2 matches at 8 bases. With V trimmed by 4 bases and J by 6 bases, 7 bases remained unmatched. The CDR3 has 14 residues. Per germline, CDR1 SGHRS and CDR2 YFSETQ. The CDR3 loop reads CASSEGLDFDTQYF. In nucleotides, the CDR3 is TGCGCCAGCAGCGAGGGACTAGATTTTGATACGCAGTATTTT.

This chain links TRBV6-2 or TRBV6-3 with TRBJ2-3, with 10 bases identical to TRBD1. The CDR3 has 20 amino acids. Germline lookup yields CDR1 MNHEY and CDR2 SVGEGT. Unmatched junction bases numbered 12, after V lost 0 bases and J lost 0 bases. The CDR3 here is CASSYSTGQGSTPSTDTQYF. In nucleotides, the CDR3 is TGTGCCAGCAGTTACTCCACGGGACAGGGGTCAACTCCTAGCACAGATACGCAGTATTTT.

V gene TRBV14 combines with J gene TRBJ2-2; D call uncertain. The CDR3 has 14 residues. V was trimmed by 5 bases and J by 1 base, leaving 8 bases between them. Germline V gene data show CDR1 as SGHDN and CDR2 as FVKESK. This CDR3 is CASSRERNTGELFF. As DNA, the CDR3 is TGTGCCAGCAGCAGAGAGAGGAACACCGGGGAGCTGTTTTTT.

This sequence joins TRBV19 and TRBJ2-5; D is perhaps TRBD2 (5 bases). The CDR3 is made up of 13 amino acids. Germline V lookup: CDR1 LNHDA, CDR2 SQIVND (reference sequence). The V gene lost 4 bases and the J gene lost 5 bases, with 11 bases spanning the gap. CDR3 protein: CASSTGYRETQYF. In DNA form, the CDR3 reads TGTGCCAGTAGTACGGGATATCGGGAGACCCAGTACTTC.

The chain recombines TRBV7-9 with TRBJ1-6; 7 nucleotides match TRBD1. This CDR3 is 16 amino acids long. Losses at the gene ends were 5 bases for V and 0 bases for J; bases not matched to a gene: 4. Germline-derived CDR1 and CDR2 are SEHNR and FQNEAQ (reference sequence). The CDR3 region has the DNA TGTGCCAGCAGCCAGGGACAGATCTCCTATAATTCACCCCTCCACTTT. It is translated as CASSQGQISYNSPLHF.

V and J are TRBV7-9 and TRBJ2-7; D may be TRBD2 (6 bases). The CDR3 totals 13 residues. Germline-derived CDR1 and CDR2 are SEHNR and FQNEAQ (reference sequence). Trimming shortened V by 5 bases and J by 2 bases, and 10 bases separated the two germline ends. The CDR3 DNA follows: TGTGCCAGCAGCCCTGGGACTCCCTACGAGCAGTACTTC. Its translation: CASSPGTPYEQYF.

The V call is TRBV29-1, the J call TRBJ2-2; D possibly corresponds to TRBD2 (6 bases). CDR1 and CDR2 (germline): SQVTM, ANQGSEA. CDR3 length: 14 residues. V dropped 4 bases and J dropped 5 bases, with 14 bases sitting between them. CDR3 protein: CSVGGRGNTGELFF. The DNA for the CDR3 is TGCAGCGTTGGAGGGCGGGGTAATACCGGGGAGCTGTTTTTT.

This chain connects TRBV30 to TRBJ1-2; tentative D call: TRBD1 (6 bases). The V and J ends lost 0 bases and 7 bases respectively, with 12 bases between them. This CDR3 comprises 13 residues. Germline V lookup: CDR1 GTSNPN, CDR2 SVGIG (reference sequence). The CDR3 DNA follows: TGTGCCTGGAGTGTAACAGGGCGGGTTGGCTACACCTTC. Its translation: CAWSVTGRVGYTF.

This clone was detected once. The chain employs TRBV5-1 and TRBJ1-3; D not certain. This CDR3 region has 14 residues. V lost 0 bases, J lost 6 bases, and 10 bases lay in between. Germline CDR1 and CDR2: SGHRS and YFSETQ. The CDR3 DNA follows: TGCGCCAGCAGCTTGGGCGGGAACCAAAACACCATATATTTT. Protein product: CASSLGGNQNTIYF.

CDR3 residues: CASSRRGLAGGLVDRNEQFF. The CDR3 DNA sequence: TGTGCCAGCAGCCGCCGAGGACTAGCGGGGGGGCTCGTTGACCGCAATGAGCAGTTCTTC. The V and J genes are TRBV4-2 and TRBJ2-1; 15 nucleotides match TRBD2. The V segment lost 4 bases and the J segment 6 bases; nucleotides outside the gene matches: 16. Per the germline V gene, CDR1 is LGHNA and CDR2 is YNFKEQ. The CDR3 loop spans 20 amino acids.

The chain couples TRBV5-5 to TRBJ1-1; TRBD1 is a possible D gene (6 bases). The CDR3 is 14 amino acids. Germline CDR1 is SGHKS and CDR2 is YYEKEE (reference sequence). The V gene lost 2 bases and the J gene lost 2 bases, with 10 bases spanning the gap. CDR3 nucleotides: TGTGCCAGCAGCTTTTCGGACAGCAACACTGAAGCTTTCTTT. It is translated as CASSFSDSNTEAFF.

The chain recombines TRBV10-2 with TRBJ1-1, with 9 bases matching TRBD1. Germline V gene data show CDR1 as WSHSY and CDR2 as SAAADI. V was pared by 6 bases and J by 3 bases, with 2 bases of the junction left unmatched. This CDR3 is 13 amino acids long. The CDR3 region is CASSRTGDTEAFF. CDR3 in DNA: TGCGCCAGCAGCAGGACAGGGGACACTGAAGCTTTCTTT.

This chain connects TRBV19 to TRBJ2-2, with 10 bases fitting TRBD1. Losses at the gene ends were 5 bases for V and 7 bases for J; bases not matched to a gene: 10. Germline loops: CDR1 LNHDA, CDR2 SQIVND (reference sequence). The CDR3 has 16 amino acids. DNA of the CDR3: TGTGCCAGTAGTTTCCCCGGGACAGGGGTAAACGGGGAGCTGTTTTTT. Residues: CASSFPGTGVNGELFF.

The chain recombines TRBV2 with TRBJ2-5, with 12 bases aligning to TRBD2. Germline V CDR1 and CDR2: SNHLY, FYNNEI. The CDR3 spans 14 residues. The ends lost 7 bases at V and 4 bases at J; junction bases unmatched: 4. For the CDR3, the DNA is TGTGCCAGCATCAAGACTAGCGGGAGAGAGACCCAGTACTTC. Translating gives CASIKTSGRETQYF.

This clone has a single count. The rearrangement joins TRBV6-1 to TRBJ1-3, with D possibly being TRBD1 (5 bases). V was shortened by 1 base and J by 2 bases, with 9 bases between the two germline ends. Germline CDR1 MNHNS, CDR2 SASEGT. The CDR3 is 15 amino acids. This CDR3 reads CASSEVGRAGNTIYF. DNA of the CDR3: TGTGCCAGCAGTGAAGTGGGCAGGGCTGGAAACACCATATATTTT.

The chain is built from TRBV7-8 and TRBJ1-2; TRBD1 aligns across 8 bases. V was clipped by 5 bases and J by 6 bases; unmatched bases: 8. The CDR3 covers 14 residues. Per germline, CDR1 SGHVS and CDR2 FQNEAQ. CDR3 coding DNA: TGTGCCAGCAGCCCCGAGTTGACAGGGGATGGCTACACCTTC. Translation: CASSPELTGDGYTF.

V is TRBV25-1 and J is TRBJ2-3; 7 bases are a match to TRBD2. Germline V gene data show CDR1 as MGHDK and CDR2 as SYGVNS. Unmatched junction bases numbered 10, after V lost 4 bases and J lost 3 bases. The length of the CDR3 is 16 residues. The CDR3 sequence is CASSGTGREGTDTQYF. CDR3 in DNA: TGTGCCAGCAGTGGGACCGGCAGGGAGGGTACAGATACGCAGTATTTT. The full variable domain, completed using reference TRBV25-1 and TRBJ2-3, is EADIYQTPRYLVIGTGKKITLECSQTMGHDKMYWYQQDPGMELHLIHYSYGVNSTEKGDLSSESTVSRIRTEHFPLTLESARPSHTSQYLCASSGTGREGTDTQYFGPGTRLTVL.

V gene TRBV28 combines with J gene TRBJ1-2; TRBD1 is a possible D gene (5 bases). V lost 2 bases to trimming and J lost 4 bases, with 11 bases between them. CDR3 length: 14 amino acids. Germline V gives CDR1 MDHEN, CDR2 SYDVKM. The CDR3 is CASSLGRGGYGYTF. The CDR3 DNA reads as TGTGCCAGCAGTTTAGGGAGGGGAGGCTATGGCTACACCTTC.

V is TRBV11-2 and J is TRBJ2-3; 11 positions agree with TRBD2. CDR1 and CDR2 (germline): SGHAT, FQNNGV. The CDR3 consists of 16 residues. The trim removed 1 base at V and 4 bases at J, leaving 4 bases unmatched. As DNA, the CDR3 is TGTGCCAGCAGCTTAGGGCTAGCGGGGGGCTCAGATACGCAGTATTTT. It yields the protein CASSLGLAGGSDTQYF.

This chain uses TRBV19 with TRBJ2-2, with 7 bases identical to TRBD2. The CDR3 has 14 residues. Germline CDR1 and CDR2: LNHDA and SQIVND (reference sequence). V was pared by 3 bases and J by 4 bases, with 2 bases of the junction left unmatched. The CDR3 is CASSIREGTGELFF. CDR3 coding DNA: TGTGCCAGTAGTATCAGGGAGGGCACCGGGGAGCTGTTTTTT.

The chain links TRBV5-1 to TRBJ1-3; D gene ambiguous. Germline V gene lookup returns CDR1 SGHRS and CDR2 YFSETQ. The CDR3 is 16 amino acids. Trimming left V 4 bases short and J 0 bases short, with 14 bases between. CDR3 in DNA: TGCGCCAGCAGCCCGGAGCAGACCCGCTCTGGAAACACCATATATTTT. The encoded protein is CASSPEQTRSGNTIYF.